The next 7 T cell receptor beta chains were all read from a single sample in a study of control samples from healthy donors and cancer patients. TCRdb's copy holds only in-frame clones and misses some; the assay was immunoSEQ multiplex PCR. Of under 450,000 clones listed, about 93% are singletons. Sequencing was performed on PBMCs. The receptors originated from a man aged 40-55 years with head and neck cancer.

The rearrangement uses TRBV11-2 and TRBJ2-1; possible D gene TRBD2, 6 bases. V was clipped by 3 bases and J by 2 bases, with 14 bases between them. This CDR3 is built from 16 residues. CDR1 is SGHAT and CDR2 is FQNNGV in the germline V gene. The DNA of the CDR3 is TGTGCCAGCAGCTTTGGGGGGACGGGGGCCTACAATGAGCAGTTCTTC. This sequence encodes CASSFGGTGAYNEQFF.

This sequence joins TRBV5-1 and TRBJ1-1; 7 bases are shared with TRBD1. Germline V lookup: CDR1 SGHRS, CDR2 YFSETQ. V was clipped by 2 bases and J by 1 base; unmatched bases: 8. The CDR3 length is 16 residues. The CDR3 spells CASSFLGGRQNTEAFF. The CDR3 DNA is TGCGCCAGCAGCTTTTTAGGGGGCCGCCAGAACACTGAAGCTTTCTTT.

DNA of the CDR3: TGTGCCAGCAGCTTTAACCCCCGTAGCGGCGAGTACAATGAGCAGTTCTTC. Its translation: CASSFNPRSGEYNEQFF. The chain carries TRBV7-9 and TRBJ2-1; perhaps TRBD2 as D (6 bases). This CDR3 spans 17 amino acids. Germline V gene data show CDR1 as SEHNR and CDR2 as FQNEAQ (reference sequence). Trimming took 3 bases from V and 4 from J, leaving 19 bases between them.

This chain links TRBV9 with TRBJ1-1; D gene unclear. Germline CDR1 is SGDLS and CDR2 is YYNGEE. This CDR3 region has 16 residues. Deletions cut 0 bases from V and 4 bases from J, with 16 bases between. In nucleotides, the CDR3 is TGTGCCAGCAGCGTAGAGCCGGGCAGGTTTAGCACTGAAGCTTTCTTT. Translated: CASSVEPGRFSTEAFF.

The V gene is TRBV10-3, the J gene TRBJ2-7; D not resolved. Trimming cost V 0 bases and J 5 bases, with 5 bases left between them. This CDR3 spans 12 amino acids. Germline loops: CDR1 ENHRY, CDR2 SYGVKD. The CDR3 reads CAISESADEQYF. CDR3 coding DNA: TGTGCCATCAGTGAGTCTGCCGACGAGCAGTACTTC.

The chain couples TRBV27 to TRBJ2-1; maybe TRBD1 (5 bases). The CDR3 is 15 residues long. CDR1 and CDR2 (germline): MNHEY, SMNVEV (reference sequence). V was trimmed by 6 bases and J by 7 bases, leaving 19 bases between them. CDR3 sequence (DNA): TGTGCCAGCAGCCGCCCCCCAGGGTATCTAAATGAGCAGTTCTTC. This encodes CASSRPPGYLNEQFF.

The V gene is TRBV4-3, the J gene TRBJ2-1, with 12 nucleotides matching TRBD2. V lost 3 bases and J lost 6; bases outside the gene matches: 6. Germline V gene sequence: CDR1 LGHNA, CDR2 YSLEER. The CDR3 covers 16 residues. The CDR3 DNA sequence: TGCGCCAGCAGCCAGCTAGCGGGGGGGCCTCTCAATGAGCAGTTCTTC. Translated: CASSQLAGGPLNEQFF.